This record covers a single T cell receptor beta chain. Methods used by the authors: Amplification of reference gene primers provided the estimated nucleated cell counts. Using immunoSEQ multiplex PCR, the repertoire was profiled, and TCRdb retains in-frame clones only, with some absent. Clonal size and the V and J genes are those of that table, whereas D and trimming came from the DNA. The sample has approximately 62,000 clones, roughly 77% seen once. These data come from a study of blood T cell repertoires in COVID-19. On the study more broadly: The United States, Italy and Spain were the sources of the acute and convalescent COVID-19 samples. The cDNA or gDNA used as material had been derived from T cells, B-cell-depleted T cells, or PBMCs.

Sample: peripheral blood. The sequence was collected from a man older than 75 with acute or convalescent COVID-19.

CDR3 protein: CASSLSRGGSQPQHF. DNA for the CDR3: TGTGCCAGCAGTTTATCGAGGGGGGGAAGTCAGCCCCAGCATTTT. The genes are TRBV6-5 and TRBJ1-5, with D possibly matching TRBD1 (6 bases). Between the trimmed V and J ends, which lost 4 bases and 6 bases, there was a span of 16 bases. In germline, CDR1 is MNHEY, CDR2 SVGAGI. This CDR3 spans 15 amino acids.